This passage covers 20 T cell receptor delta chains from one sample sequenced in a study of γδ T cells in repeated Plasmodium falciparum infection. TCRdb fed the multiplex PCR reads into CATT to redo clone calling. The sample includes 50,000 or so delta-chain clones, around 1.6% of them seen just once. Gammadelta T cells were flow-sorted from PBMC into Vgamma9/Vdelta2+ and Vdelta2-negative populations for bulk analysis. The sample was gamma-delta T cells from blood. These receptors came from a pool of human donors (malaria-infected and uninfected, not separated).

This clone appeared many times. CDR3 bases: TGTGCCTGTGACACTCTAACTACTGGGGGAGGAGAGTACACCGATAAACTCATCTTT. Its translation: CACDTLTTGGGEYTDKLIF. The rearrangement joins TRDV2 to TRDJ1; 9 bases map to TRDD3. No J gene was available from TCRdb, and it was assigned here by a germline match of the DNA. Germline CDR1 reads GEAIGNYY; CDR2 reads EKD. With 1 base clipped from V and 0 bases from J, the junction kept 14 bases outside the gene matches. The CDR3 sequence is 19 residues long.

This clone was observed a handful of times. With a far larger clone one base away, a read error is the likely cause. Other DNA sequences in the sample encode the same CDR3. This CDR3 is CALGERSLYWGSHTDKLIF. The CDR3 nucleotides are TGTGCTCTTGGGGAACGGTCCCTGTACTGGGGGTCACACACCGATAAACTCATCTTC. The J gene is uncalled and the V gene is TRDV1; the table's D call, TRDD3, has no DNA check behind it. Germline values: CDR1 TSWWSYY, CDR2 QGS. The CDR3 loop spans 19 amino acids.

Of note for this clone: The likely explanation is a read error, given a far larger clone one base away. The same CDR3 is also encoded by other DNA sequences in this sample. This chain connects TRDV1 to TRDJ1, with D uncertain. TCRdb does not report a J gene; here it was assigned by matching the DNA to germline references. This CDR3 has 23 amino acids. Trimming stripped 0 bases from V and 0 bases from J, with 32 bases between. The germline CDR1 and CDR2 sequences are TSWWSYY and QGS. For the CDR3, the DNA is TGTGCTCTTGGGGAACTTAACGCCGCCTTTTTACTAGGGGCCCTTGGGTACACCGATAAACTCATCTTT. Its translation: CALGELNAAFLLGALGYTDKLIF.

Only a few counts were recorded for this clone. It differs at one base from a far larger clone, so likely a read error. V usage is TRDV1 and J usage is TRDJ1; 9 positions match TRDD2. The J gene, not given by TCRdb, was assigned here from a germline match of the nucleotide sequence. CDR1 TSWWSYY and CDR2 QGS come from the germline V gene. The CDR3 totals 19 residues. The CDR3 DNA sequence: TGCGCTCTTGGCGTCTCCCTTCCTACTGGTGGGGATGACACCGATAAACTCATCTTT. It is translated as CALGVSLPTGGDDTDKLIF.

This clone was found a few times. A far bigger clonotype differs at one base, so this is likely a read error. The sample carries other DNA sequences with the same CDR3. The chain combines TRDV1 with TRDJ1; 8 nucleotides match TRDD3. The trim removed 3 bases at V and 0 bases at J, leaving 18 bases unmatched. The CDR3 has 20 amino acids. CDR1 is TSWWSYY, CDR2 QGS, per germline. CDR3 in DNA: TGTGCTCTTGGGGAGTTACTCTGGGGGACGAGTTTGAAGTACACCGATAAACTCATCTTT. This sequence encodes CALGELLWGTSLKYTDKLIF.

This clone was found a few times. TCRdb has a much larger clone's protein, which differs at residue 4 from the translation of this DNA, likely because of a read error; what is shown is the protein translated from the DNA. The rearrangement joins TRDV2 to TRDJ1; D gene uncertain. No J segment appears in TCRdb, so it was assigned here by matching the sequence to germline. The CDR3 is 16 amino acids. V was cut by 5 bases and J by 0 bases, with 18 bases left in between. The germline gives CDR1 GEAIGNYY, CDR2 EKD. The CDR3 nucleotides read TGTGCCTGTGGCACGCTCTCTCCATCCCACACCGATAAACTCATCTTT. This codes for CACGTLSPSHTDKLIF.

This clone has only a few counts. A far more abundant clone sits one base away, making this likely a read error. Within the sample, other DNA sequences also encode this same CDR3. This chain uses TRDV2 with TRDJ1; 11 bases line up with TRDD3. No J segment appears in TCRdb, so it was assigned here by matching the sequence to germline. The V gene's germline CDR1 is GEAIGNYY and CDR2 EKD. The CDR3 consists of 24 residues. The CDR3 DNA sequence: TGTGCCTGCGACACCCTGGATCTAAAACACCCCGTACTGGGGGATAGGAGTAACCCCGATAAACTCATCTTT. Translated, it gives CACDTLDLKHPVLGDRSNPDKLIF.

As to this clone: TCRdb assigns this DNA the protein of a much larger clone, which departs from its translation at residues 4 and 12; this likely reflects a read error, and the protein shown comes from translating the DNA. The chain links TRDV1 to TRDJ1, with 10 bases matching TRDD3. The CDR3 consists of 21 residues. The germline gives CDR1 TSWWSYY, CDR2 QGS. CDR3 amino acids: CALVEQAFNWLVGDTTDKLIF. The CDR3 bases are TGTGCTCTTGTGGAACAGGCTTTCAATTGGCTGGTGGGGGATACAACCGATAAACTCATCTTT.

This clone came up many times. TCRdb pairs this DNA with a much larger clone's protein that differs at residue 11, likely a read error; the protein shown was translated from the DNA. CDR3 in DNA: TGTGCCTGTGACTCCTTACTTAACACCGATGAACTCATCTTT. This sequence encodes CACDSLLNTDELIF. The chain employs TRDV2 and TRDJ1; no clear D. TCRdb does not report a J gene; here it was assigned by matching the DNA to germline references. Germline CDR1 GEAIGNYY, CDR2 EKD. The CDR3 has 14 amino acids.

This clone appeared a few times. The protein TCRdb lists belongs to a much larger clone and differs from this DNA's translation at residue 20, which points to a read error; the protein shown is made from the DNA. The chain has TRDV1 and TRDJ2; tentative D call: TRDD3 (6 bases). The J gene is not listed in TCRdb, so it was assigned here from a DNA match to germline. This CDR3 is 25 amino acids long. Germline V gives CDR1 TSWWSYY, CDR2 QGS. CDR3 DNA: TGTGCTCTTGGGGAACCGGACCGGGGGGACGCCTTCAAACATTCAGCCTCCACTTTGATAGCACAACTCTTCTTT. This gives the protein CALGEPDRGDAFKHSASTLIAQLFF.

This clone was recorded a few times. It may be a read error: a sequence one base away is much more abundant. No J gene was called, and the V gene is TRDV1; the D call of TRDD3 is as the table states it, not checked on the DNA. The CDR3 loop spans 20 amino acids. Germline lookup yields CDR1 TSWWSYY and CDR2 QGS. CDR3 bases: TGTGCTCTTGGGGGTTCCTCTCCCAACCGGCAGAACTGGGACACCAGACAGATGTTCTTC. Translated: CALGGSSPNRQNWDTRQMFF.

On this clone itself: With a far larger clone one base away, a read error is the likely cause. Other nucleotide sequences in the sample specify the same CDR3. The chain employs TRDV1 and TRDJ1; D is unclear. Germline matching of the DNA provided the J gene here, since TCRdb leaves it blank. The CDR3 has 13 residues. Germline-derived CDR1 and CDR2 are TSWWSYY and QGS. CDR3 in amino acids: CALGGFPADKLIF. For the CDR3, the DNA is TGTGCTCTTGGGGGGTTTCCAGCCGACAAACTCATCTTT.

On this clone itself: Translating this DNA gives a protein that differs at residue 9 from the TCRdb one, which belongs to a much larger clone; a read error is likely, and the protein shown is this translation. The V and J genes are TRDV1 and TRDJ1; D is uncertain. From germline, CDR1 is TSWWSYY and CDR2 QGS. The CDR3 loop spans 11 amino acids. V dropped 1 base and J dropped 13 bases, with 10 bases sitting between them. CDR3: CALGEPPGHIF. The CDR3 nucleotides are TGTGCTCTTGGGGAACCCCCCGGGCACATCTTT.

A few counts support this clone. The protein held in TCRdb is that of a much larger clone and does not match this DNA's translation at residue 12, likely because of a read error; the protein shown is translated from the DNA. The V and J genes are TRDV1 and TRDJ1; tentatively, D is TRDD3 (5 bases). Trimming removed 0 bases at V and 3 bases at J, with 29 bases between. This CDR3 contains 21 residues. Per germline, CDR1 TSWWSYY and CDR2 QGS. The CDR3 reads CALGELSPCYWVIPRSDKLIF. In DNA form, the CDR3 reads TGTGCTCTTGGGGAACTTTCCCCCTGCTATTGGGTGATACCTCGGTCCGATAAACTCATCTTT.

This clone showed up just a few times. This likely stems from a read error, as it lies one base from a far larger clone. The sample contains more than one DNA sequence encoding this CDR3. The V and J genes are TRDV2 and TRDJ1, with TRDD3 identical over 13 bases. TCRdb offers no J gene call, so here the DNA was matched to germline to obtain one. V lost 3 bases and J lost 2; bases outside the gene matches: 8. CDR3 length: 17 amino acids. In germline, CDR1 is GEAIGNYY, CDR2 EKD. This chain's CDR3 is CACDSVLGDTKTDKLIF. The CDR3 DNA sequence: TGTGCCTGTGACTCGGTACTGGGGGATACGAAGACCGATAAACTCATCTTT.

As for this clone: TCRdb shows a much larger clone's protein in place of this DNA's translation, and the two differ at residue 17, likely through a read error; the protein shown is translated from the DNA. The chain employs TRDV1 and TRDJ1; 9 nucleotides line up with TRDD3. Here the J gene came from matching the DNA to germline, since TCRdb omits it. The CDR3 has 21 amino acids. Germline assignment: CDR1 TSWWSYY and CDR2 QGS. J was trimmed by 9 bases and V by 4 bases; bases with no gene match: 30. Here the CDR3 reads CALGVRRRPSFPRGYGEELIF. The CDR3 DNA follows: TGTGCTCTTGGGGTACGGAGAAGGCCTTCCTTTCCAAGGGGATACGGGGAGGAACTCATCTTT.

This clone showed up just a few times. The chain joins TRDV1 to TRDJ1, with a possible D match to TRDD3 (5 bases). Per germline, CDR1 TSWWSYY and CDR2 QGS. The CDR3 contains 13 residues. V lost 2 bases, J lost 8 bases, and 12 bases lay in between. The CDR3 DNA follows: TGTGCTCTTGGGGAATGGTCCCCTGGGAAACTCATCTTT. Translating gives CALGEWSPGKLIF.

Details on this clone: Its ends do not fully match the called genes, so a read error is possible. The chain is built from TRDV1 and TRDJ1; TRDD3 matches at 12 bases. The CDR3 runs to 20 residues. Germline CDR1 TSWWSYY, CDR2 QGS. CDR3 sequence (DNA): TGTGCTCTTTGGGAACTAGGGCACTACTGGGGGATACACGGCACCGATAAACTCATCTTT. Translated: CALWELGHYWGIHGTDKLIF.

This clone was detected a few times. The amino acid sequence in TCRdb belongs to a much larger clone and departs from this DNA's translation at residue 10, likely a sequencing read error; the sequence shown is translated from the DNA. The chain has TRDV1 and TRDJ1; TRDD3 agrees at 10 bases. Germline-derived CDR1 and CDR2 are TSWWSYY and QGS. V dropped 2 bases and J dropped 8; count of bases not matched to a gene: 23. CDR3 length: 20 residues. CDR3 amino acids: CALGENSCGFLLWGIQKLIF. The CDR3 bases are TGTGCTCTTGGGGAAAATTCCTGCGGCTTTCTCCTGTGGGGGATACAGAAACTCATCTTT.

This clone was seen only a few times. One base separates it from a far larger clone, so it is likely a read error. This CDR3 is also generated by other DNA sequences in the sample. The CDR3 sequence is CALGEILPKHWGLYTDKLIF. Written as DNA, the CDR3 is TGTGCTCTTGGGGAAATCCTTCCTAAGCACTGGGGGCTCTACACCGATAAGCTCATCTTT. The J segment was not called; the V segment is TRDV1; no DNA check was done on the table's D call, TRDD3. The CDR3 covers 20 residues. Germline V gene sequence: CDR1 TSWWSYY, CDR2 QGS.